Listed below are T cell receptor beta chains from one sample, sequenced in a study of blood T cell repertoires in COVID-19. Profiled with immunoSEQ multiplex PCR; TCRdb holds only in-frame clones, not every one. The data show about 120,000 clones, with 86% seen just once and roughly 4.7% held by the top ten. Material for sequencing was peripheral blood. The source is a man aged 40-55 years with acute or convalescent COVID-19. Each CDR3 is given with its conserved first and last residue. The order of the fields is clone size, V gene, J gene, CDR3 protein. Part of the rows lack a size; the others show once, few, many or a class for expanded clones.

>-|TRBV3-1/TRBV3-2|TRBJ1-3
CASSQGQGPGNTIYF
>once|TRBV5-1|TRBJ1-1
CASSFTAGNTEAFF
>-|TRBV4-2|TRBJ1-2
CASSQVTQGRSGYTF
>-|TRBV7-2|TRBJ1-2
CASSLGQGGYGYTF
>-|TRBV25-1|TRBJ1-2
CASSERWASGYTF
>-|TRBV29-1|TRBJ2-1
CSVETLGTGHIGPYNEQFF
>-|TRBV6-5|TRBJ1-5
CASREGQFNQPQHF
>-|TRBV4-2|TRBJ2-5
CASSKGGTSGVEETQYF
>-|TRBV30|TRBJ1-2
CAWRTVGYTF
>-|TRBV19|TRBJ2-5
CASSIGQQETQYF
>-|TRBV6-5|TRBJ2-2
CASSYWGQNTGELFF